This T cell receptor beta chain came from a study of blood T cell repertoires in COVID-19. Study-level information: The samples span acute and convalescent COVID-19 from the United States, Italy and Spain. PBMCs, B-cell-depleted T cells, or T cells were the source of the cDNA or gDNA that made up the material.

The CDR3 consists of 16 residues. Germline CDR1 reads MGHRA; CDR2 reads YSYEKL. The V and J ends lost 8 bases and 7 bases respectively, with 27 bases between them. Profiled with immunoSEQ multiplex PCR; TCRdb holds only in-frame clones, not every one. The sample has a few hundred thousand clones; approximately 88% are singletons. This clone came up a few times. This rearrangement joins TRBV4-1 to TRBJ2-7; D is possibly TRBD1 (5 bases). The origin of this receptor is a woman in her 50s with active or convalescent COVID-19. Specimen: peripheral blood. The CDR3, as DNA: TGCGCCAGCGCGTCTCAGGGTGGCGATTTGGTCGGAGAGCAGTACTTC. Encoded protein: CASASQGGDLVGEQYF.